These 20 T cell receptor beta chains share one sample of origin, sequenced in a study of T cells expressing NK-cell markers. TCRdb re-called the 5' RACE reads, yielding one record per CDR3 amino acid sequence without DNA. The sample includes about 460,000 distinct CDR3 sequences. The sequencing input was blood T cells: a sorted CD56 or NKG2C T cell subset, CD4+ or CD8+ T cells, or bulk PBMC T cells (not recorded which). Receptors originate from a woman aged 45-59 years in good health.

V and J are TRBV5-1 and TRBJ2-1; the D gene TCRdb calls, TRBD2, cannot be checked with no DNA. CDR1 and CDR2 (germline): SGHRS, YFSETQ. The CDR3 covers 17 residues. The CDR3 loop is CASSGLAGVTVYNEQFF. Supplemented by reference TRBV5-1 and TRBJ2-1, the full variable domain reads KAGVTQTPRYLIKTRGQQVTLSCSPISGHRSVSWYQQTPGQGLQFLFEYFSETQRNKGNFPGRFSGRQFSNSRSEMNVSTLELGDSALYLCASSGLAGVTVYNEQFFGPGTRLTVL.

The chain employs TRBV29-1 and TRBJ2-6; TCRdb gives TRBD1 as the D gene, but with no DNA this cannot be confirmed. The CDR3 contains 15 residues. From germline, CDR1 is SQVTM and CDR2 ANQGSEA. The CDR3 region is CSVAWAHSGANVLTF.

V and J are TRBV20-1 and TRBJ1-1. CDR3 length: 15 residues. The germline CDR1 and CDR2 sequences are DFQATT and SNEGSKA (reference sequence). The CDR3 sequence is CSARDKRGGNTEAFF.

The V and J genes are TRBV6-5 and TRBJ2-4; TCRdb's D gene call, TRBD1, goes unchecked for lack of DNA. The CDR3 runs to 14 residues. Germline lookup yields CDR1 MNHEY and CDR2 SVGAGI. Here the CDR3 reads CASSRPGPKNIQYF.

The rearrangement links TRBV29-1 to TRBJ1-1; TCRdb returns TRBD1, unconfirmable since there is no DNA. The CDR3 has 13 residues. CDR1 and CDR2 (germline): SQVTM, ANQGSEA. CDR3 amino acids: CSVAGTGATEAFF.

The chain joins TRBV7-8 to TRBJ2-2; absent DNA, TCRdb's TRBD2 call cannot be checked. CDR1 is SGHVS, CDR2 FQNEAQ, per germline. CDR3 length: 15 amino acids. The chain's CDR3 is CASRPTSGAPGELFF.

The chain couples TRBV7-2 to TRBJ2-7; the D gene TCRdb calls, TRBD2, cannot be checked with no DNA. CDR1 and CDR2 (germline): SGHTA, FQGNSA. This CDR3 is 15 amino acids long. Here the CDR3 reads CASSSRLAGADEQYF.

The V gene is TRBV12-3 or TRBV12-4, the J gene TRBJ2-1. The CDR3 spans 12 residues. CDR3: CASSFQLYEQFF.

The J gene is TRBJ2-1, the V gene TRBV29-1; TCRdb lists TRBD2, though no DNA is available to test this call. Germline loops: CDR1 SQVTM, CDR2 ANQGSEA. The CDR3 is 19 amino acids. The CDR3 sequence: CSVRPGLAGVGRVYNEQFF.

The rearrangement joins TRBV18 to TRBJ1-1. Germline V gene lookup returns CDR1 KGHSH and CDR2 LQKENI. The CDR3 is 16 amino acids. CDR3 region: CASSPPGERENTEAFF.

CDR3 region: CASSTPSGKFGGELFF. This sequence joins TRBV12-3 or TRBV12-4 and TRBJ2-2; with no DNA, the TCRdb D assignment of TRBD2 cannot be verified. This CDR3 region has 16 residues.

The chain carries TRBV6-5 and TRBJ1-2; lacking DNA, the TRBD1 call made by TCRdb goes unchecked. The V gene's germline CDR1 is MNHEY and CDR2 SVGAGI. The CDR3 totals 13 residues. The CDR3 protein is CASRTGGPLGYTF.

The chain is built from TRBV6-8 and TRBJ2-1; TCRdb picks TRBD2, but there is no DNA to check that call. Per the germline V gene, CDR1 is MNHGY and CDR2 is SAAAGT. The CDR3 extends over 15 amino acids. CDR3: CASSYLAGAVDEQFF.

J is TRBJ2-2 and V is TRBV20-1; TCRdb indicates TRBD1, and absent DNA this call remains unverified. The germline CDR1 and CDR2 sequences are DFQATT and SNEGSKA (reference sequence). CDR3 size: 15 residues. This chain's CDR3 is CSAREQGTPTGELFF.

V and J are TRBV28 and TRBJ2-7; the TCRdb call, TRBD1, lacks DNA for checking. Germline V gene sequence: CDR1 MDHEN, CDR2 SYDVKM. This CDR3 contains 14 residues. The CDR3 spells CASLPLGQSYEQYF. The complete variable domain, with remaining parts taken from reference TRBV28 and TRBJ2-7, reads DVKVTQSSRYLVKRTGEKVFLECVQDMDHENMFWYRQDPGLGLRLIYFSYDVKMKEKGDIPEGYSVSREKKERFSLILESASTNQTSMYLCASLPLGQSYEQYFGPGTRLTVT.

The chain employs TRBV6-5 and TRBJ2-1. The CDR3 contains 13 residues. Germline V gene sequence: CDR1 MNHEY, CDR2 SVGAGI. CDR3 amino acids: CASTNQLRNEQFF.

The chain joins TRBV19 to TRBJ2-7; TCRdb gives TRBD2 as the D gene, but with no DNA this cannot be confirmed. The germline CDR1 and CDR2 sequences are LNHDA and SQIVND (reference sequence). The CDR3 loop spans 14 amino acids. The CDR3 loop is CASSGPAGVYEQYF.

V and J are TRBV12-3 or TRBV12-4 and TRBJ2-1; TCRdb selects TRBD2, and the lack of DNA leaves this call unchecked. The CDR3 spans 15 residues. Here the CDR3 reads CASSFPAGFYNEQFF.

The CDR3 region is CSVAGGRDQPQHF. The rearrangement links TRBV29-1 to TRBJ1-5; TCRdb selects TRBD1, and the lack of DNA leaves this call unchecked. Germline CDR1 and CDR2: SQVTM and ANQGSEA. The CDR3 is 13 residues long.

The chain carries TRBV29-1 and TRBJ1-2; the D gene TCRdb calls, TRBD1, cannot be checked with no DNA. Germline CDR1 is SQVTM and CDR2 is ANQGSEA. CDR3 length: 12 residues. The CDR3 loop is CSVAGTEYGYTF.